This TCR beta chain was documented in a study of blood T cell repertoires in COVID-19. Profiling relied on immunoSEQ multiplex PCR, and the TCRdb table lists in-frame clones only, not all of them. The table has around 370,000 clones, around 90% seen once. The CDR3 has 15 amino acids. V was pared by 4 bases and J by 7 bases, with 8 bases of the junction left unmatched. Per the germline V gene, CDR1 is SGHVS and CDR2 is FNYEAQ. Sequencing used PBMCs or T cells enriched from blood (not recorded which). The receptor was derived from a woman aged 18-29 years who had recovered from COVID-19. V is TRBV7-6 and J is TRBJ2-5; the match to TRBD1 covers 11 bases. CDR3: CASSSGTGGISTQYF. The CDR3 bases are TGTGCCAGCAGCTCAGGGACAGGGGGGATTTCGACCCAGTACTTC.